Shown below are 6 T cell receptor beta chains from a single sample sequenced in a study of blood T cell repertoires in COVID-19. The table came from immunoSEQ multiplex PCR; TCRdb's copy has only in-frame clones and leaves some out. The sample has about 440,000 clones, about 87% seen once. Specimen: peripheral blood. The source of these receptors is a woman aged 50 to 60 with COVID-19, enrolled during active disease.

The rearrangement uses TRBV5-1 and TRBJ1-1; TRBD1 might be the D (6 bases). V was clipped by 0 bases and J by 7 bases, with 16 bases between them. Germline values: CDR1 SGHRS, CDR2 YFSETQ. The CDR3 runs 15 residues. The CDR3, as DNA: TGCGCCAGCAGCTTGGGACAAACAGGGTTTGGTGAAGCTTTCTTT. Translation gives CASSLGQTGFGEAFF.

This clone has only one observation. The rearrangement uses TRBV28 and TRBJ2-3, with TRBD2 as a possible D gene (6 bases). V lost 4 bases and J 2 bases, leaving 13 bases between the germline ends. Germline V gene lookup returns CDR1 MDHEN and CDR2 SYDVKM. The CDR3 runs 15 residues. Here the CDR3 DNA reads TGTGCCAGCAGTTCGTTCGGGACTCCCACAGATACGCAGTATTTT. It is translated as CASSSFGTPTDTQYF.

The chain carries TRBV18 and TRBJ2-5; 7 bases are a match to TRBD1. Looked up from germline, CDR1 is KGHSH and CDR2 is LQKENI. V shed 2 bases and J 5 bases; nucleotides not matched to a gene: 2. The CDR3 is 13 amino acids. The DNA of the CDR3 is TGTGCCAGCTCACCAGACAGGGATGAGACCCAGTACTTC. Its translation: CASSPDRDETQYF.

This clone was recorded only once. This chain links TRBV28 with TRBJ1-6; D unresolved. Germline V gene sequence: CDR1 MDHEN, CDR2 SYDVKM. There are 13 residues in the CDR3. Trimming took off 6 bases at V and 2 bases at J, with 5 bases between the two ends. In nucleotides, the CDR3 is TGTGCCAGCAGATCCACCTATAATTCACCCCTCCACTTT. Translated, it gives CASRSTYNSPLHF. Using reference TRBV28 and TRBJ1-6 for the parts outside the CDR3, the full variable domain is DVKVTQSSRYLVKRTGEKVFLECVQDMDHENMFWYRQDPGLGLRLIYFSYDVKMKEKGDIPEGYSVSREKKERFSLILESASTNQTSMYLCASRSTYNSPLHFGNGTRLTVT.

The CDR3 region is CAWSKGGTEAFF. In DNA, the CDR3 is TGTGCCTGGAGTAAAGGGGGTACTGAAGCTTTCTTT. The chain combines TRBV30 with TRBJ1-1; D perhaps matches TRBD1 (6 bases). Trimming shortened V by 2 bases and J by 5 bases, and 9 bases separated the two germline ends. The length of the CDR3 is 12 residues. The germline gives CDR1 GTSNPN, CDR2 SVGIG (reference sequence).

V is TRBV28 and J is TRBJ2-5, with a tentative D call TRBD2 (7 bases). Germline values: CDR1 MDHEN, CDR2 SYDVKM. Trimming removed 7 bases at V and 5 bases at J, with 14 bases between. The CDR3 consists of 13 residues. CDR3 nucleotides: TGTGCCAGCACCTCGGGGAGGGGGGAGACCCAGTACTTC. It codes for CASTSGRGETQYF. The variable domain in full, with the rest retrieved from reference TRBV28 and TRBJ2-5, is DVKVTQSSRYLVKRTGEKVFLECVQDMDHENMFWYRQDPGLGLRLIYFSYDVKMKEKGDIPEGYSVSREKKERFSLILESASTNQTSMYLCASTSGRGETQYFGPGTRLLVL.